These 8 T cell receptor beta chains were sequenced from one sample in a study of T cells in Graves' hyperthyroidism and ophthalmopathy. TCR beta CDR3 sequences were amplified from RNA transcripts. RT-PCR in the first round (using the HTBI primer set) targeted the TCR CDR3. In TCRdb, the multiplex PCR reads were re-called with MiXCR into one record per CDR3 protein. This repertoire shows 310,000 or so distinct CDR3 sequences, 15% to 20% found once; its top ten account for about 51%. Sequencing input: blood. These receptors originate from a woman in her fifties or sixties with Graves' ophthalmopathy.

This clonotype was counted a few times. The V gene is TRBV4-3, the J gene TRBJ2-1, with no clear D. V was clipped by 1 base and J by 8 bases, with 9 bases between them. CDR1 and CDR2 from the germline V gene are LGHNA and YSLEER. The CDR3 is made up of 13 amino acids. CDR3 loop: CASSQATADEQFF. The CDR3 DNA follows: TGCGCCAGCAGCCAAGCTACAGCCGATGAGCAGTTCTTC.

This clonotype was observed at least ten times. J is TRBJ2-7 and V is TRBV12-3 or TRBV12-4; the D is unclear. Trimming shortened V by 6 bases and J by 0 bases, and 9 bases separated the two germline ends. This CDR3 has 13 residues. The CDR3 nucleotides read TGTGCCAGCAGCCCTTACGCCTCCTACGAGCAGTACTTC. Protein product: CASSPYASYEQYF.

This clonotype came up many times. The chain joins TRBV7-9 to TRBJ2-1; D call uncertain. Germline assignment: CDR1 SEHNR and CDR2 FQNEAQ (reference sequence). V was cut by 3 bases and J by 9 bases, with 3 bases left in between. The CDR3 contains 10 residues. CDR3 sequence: CASSFGEQFF. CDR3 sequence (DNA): TGTGCCAGCAGCTTCGGTGAGCAGTTCTTC.

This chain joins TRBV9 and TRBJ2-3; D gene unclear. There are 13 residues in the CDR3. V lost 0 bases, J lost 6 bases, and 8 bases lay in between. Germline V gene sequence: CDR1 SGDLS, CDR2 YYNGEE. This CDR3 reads CASSVVGADTQYF. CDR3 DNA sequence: TGTGCCAGCAGCGTAGTGGGTGCGGATACGCAGTATTTT. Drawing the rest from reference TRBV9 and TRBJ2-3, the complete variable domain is DSGVTQTPKHLITATGQRVTLRCSPRSGDLSVYWYQQSLDQGLQFLIQYYNGEERAKGNILERFSAQQFPDLHSELNLSSLELGDSALYFCASSVVGADTQYFGPGTRLTVL.

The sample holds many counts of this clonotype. CDR3 amino acids: CASRPAPYTNHYGYTF. For the CDR3, the DNA is TGTGCCAGCAGACCAGCACCTTATACCAACCACTATGGCTACACCTTC. The chain employs TRBV7-2 and TRBJ1-2; no definite D call. The V gene's germline CDR1 is SGHTA and CDR2 FQGNSA. The V end was cut by 6 bases, the J end by 3 bases, with 20 bases between. CDR3 length equals 16 residues.

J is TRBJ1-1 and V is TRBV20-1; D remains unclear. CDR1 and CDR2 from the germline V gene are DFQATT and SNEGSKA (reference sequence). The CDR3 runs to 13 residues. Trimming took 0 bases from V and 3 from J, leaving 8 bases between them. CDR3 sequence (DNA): TGCAGTGCTAGAGATTTCCGGGACACTGAAGCTTTCTTT. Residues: CSARDFRDTEAFF.

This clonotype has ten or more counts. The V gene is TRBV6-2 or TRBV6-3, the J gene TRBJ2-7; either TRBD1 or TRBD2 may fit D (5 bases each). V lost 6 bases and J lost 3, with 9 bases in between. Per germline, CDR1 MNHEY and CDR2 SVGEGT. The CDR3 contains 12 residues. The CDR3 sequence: CASRGTGYEQYF. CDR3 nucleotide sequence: TGTGCCAGCAGAGGGACGGGCTACGAGCAGTACTTC.

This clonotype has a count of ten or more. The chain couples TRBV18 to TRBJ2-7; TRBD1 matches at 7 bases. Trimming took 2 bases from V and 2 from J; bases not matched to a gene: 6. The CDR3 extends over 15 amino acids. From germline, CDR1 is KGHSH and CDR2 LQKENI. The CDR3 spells CASSPGPDRPYEQYF. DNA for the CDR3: TGTGCCAGCTCACCAGGACCGGACAGGCCCTACGAGCAGTACTTC.